Following are 9 T cell receptor beta chains from one sample sequenced in a study of blood T cells in healthy people across ages. Together with a sample-barcoded 5' primer, a J-beta primer mix was included in a second PCR lasting roughly 6 to 12 cycles. MiXCR, run by TCRdb on the 5' RACE reads, gives a single entry per CDR3 protein. The sample has around 320,000 distinct CDR3 sequences, 27% seen once. Sequenced: blood. The receptors were sampled from a woman between 65 and 79 years old in good health.

The genes are TRBV7-8 and TRBJ2-5; D is unresolved. The J call could be wrong; TRBJ2-7 is a better fit for the DNA end. Per germline, CDR1 SGHVS and CDR2 FQNEAQ. The CDR3 is made up of 12 amino acids. CDR3 coding DNA: TGTGCCAGCAGCCGAGAGTCTCTCGAGCAGTACTTC. It is translated as CASSRESLEQYF.

The chain links TRBV5-1 to TRBJ2-5; 14 bases match TRBD2. The J call may be in error: the DNA end matches TRBJ2-1 better. The CDR3 spans 15 residues. Germline V gene lookup returns CDR1 SGHRS and CDR2 YFSETQ. In nucleotides, the CDR3 is TGCGCCAGCAGCATGGGACTAGCGGGAGTGGATGAGCAGTTCTTC. It translates to CASSMGLAGVDEQFF.

This clonotype occurred many times. The J gene is TRBJ2-5, the V gene TRBV9; TRBD1 or TRBD2 may be the D gene (5 bases each). This CDR3 has 14 amino acids. Germline lookup yields CDR1 SGDLS and CDR2 YYNGEE. With 4 bases removed from V and 2 bases from J, the gap between germline ends came to 12 bases. Here the CDR3 DNA reads TGTGCCAGCAGCCCCATCGAGGGGCAAGAGACCCAGTACTTC. Its protein product is CASSPIEGQETQYF.

This clonotype was counted at least ten times. The chain carries TRBV4-1 and TRBJ2-7; either TRBD1 or TRBD2 may fit D (5 bases each). CDR1 is MGHRA, CDR2 YSYEKL, per germline. Trimming cost V 4 bases and J 0 bases, with 10 bases left between them. The CDR3 totals 14 residues. CDR3 in DNA: TGCGCCAGCAGCCCTCGGGACGGCTCCTACGAGCAGTACTTC. Protein sequence: CASSPRDGSYEQYF.

This clonotype was observed a single time. The J gene is TRBJ2-5, the V gene TRBV2, with 11 positions matching TRBD2. The CDR3 is 15 amino acids. CDR1 and CDR2 from the germline V gene are SNHLY and FYNNEI. V dropped 4 bases and J dropped 5; count of bases not matched to a gene: 6. The CDR3 DNA sequence: TGTGCCAGCAGTGTGGTTAGCGGGGGGGCCGAGACCCAGTACTTC. This sequence encodes CASSVVSGGAETQYF.

In this sample, this clonotype turned up a few times. The chain has TRBV20-1 and TRBJ1-4; TRBD1 agrees at 7 bases. There are 16 residues in the CDR3. Germline V gene data show CDR1 as DFQATT and CDR2 as SNEGSKA (reference sequence). With V trimmed by 0 bases and J by 2 bases, 6 bases remained unmatched. CDR3 region: CSARDWTGRTNEKLFF. The DNA of the CDR3 is TGCAGTGCTAGAGATTGGACAGGACGCACTAATGAAAAACTGTTTTTT.

This clonotype was seen once. V is TRBV4-1 and J is TRBJ2-1; a possible D gene is TRBD2 (6 bases). Gene TRBJ2-5 matches the end of the DNA better, so the J call may be wrong. The CDR3 is 14 amino acids. Germline assignment: CDR1 MGHRA and CDR2 YSYEKL. DNA for the CDR3: TGCGCCAGCAGCCAAGACGGGTTGGGAGGGACCCAGTACTTC. Its protein is CASSQDGLGGTQYF.

The gene calls are TRBV5-5 and TRBJ2-1, with 9 bases lining up with TRBD2. Per germline, CDR1 SGHKS and CDR2 YYEKEE (reference sequence). V was clipped by 0 bases and J by 7 bases; unmatched bases: 8. The CDR3 totals 16 residues. This CDR3 is CASSLGDSGRLNEQFF. The CDR3 DNA reads TGTGCCAGCAGCTTGGGGGACAGCGGGAGGCTGAATGAGCAGTTCTTC. Together with reference TRBV5-5 and TRBJ2-1, the CDR3 gives the full variable domain: DAGVTQSPTHLIKTRGQQVTLRCSPISGHKSVSWYQQVLGQGPQFIFQYYEKEERGRGNFPDRFSARQFPNYSSELNVNALLLGDSALYLCASSLGDSGRLNEQFFGPGTRLTVL.

The chain links TRBV7-9 to TRBJ2-7; D unclear. Trimming cost V 1 base and J 3 bases, with 13 bases left between them. Germline assignment: CDR1 SEHNR and CDR2 FQNEAQ (reference sequence). The CDR3 sequence is 15 residues long. CDR3 loop: CASSLVVGTNYEQYF. DNA for the CDR3: TGTGCCAGCAGCTTAGTTGTTGGCACTAACTACGAGCAGTACTTC.